The present TCR beta chain was sequenced within a study of T cells in Graves' hyperthyroidism and ophthalmopathy. Trimming stripped 5 bases from V and 6 bases from J, with 15 bases between. The CDR3 totals 15 residues. The germline V gene encodes CDR1 SGDLS and CDR2 YYNGEE. Amplification of TCR beta CDR3 regions used RNA as the template. HTBI primers were the set used in a first-round RT-PCR of the TCR CDR3. MiXCR was run by TCRdb on the multiplex PCR reads, yielding one entry per CDR3 protein. The table shows about 300,000 distinct CDR3 sequences, with 15% to 20% occurring only once. This receptor was obtained from a man aged 50-60 years with Graves' ophthalmopathy. This chain connects TRBV9 to TRBJ1-6, with D possibly being TRBD1 (5 bases). The specimen sequenced was blood. For the CDR3, the DNA is TGTGCCAGCAGTGCCCAAGGGGAGGTTAATTCACCCCTCCACTTT. It translates to CASSAQGEVNSPLHF.